One TCR beta chain is described in this entry. Its antigen is undetermined. Trimming removed 5 bases at V and 11 bases at J, with 20 bases between. The CDR3 consists of 15 residues. Per the germline V gene, CDR1 is SGHDT and CDR2 is YYEEEE. These data originate in a study of neoadjuvant anti-PD-1 for oral cavity cancer. Study as a whole: Patients without progression received a fourth nivolumab dose around day 43, then surgical resection on days 50-56.

Generated by immunoSEQ multiplex PCR, the TCRdb table keeps only in-frame clones and is missing some. The sample lists 60,000 to 80,000 clones, 70% to 85% seen once, with 2.5% to 3% in the top ten. Study-wide results and caveats: Non-responders to neoadjuvant nivolumab had significantly more clonal PBMC T cells than responders.

The clonotype comes from a person aged 35-80 years with oral cavity squamous cell carcinoma. This sequence joins TRBV5-6 and TRBJ1-6; TRBD1 is a possible D gene (6 bases). The source material was PBMCs, sampled before nivolumab (anti-PD-1) treatment. The CDR3 sequence: CASSDPGHRGAPLHF. The CDR3 bases are TGTGCCAGCAGTGACCCGGGACACCGCGGCGCACCCCTCCACTTT. The whole variable domain, remainder taken from reference TRBV5-6 and TRBJ1-6, is DAGVTQSPTHLIKTRGQQVTLRCSPKSGHDTVSWYQQALGQGPQFIFQYYEEEERQRGNFPDRFSGHQFPNYSSELNVNALLLGDSALYLCASSDPGHRGAPLHFGNGTRLTVT.